This entry features one T cell receptor beta chain sequence. V dropped 1 base and J dropped 2 bases, with 7 bases sitting between them. CDR1 and CDR2 (germline): SGHRS, YFSETQ. The CDR3 covers 13 residues. Some clones are missing from TCRdb's copy, which holds only in-frame ones; the method was immunoSEQ multiplex PCR. The data contain about 100,000 clones, approximately 86% of them seen just once; the ten biggest clones take up more than 1.5%. The data were obtained in a study of blood T cell repertoires in COVID-19. Sequencing used peripheral blood. This TCR derives from an elderly man with acute or convalescent COVID-19. V is TRBV5-1 and J is TRBJ2-7; D gene uncertain. As DNA, the CDR3 is TGCGCCAGCAGCTTGTCGGGTACCTACGAGCAGTACTTC. The encoded protein is CASSLSGTYEQYF.